This T cell receptor beta chain was identified in a study of blood T cells in healthy people across ages. Study-level points and caveats: Long-lived donors had more naive CD4+ cells and higher diversity than aged donors.

The total RNA that was extracted per sample amounted to at least 5 micrograms. The junction had 4 bases not matched to a gene; V was cut back by 4 bases and J by 6 bases. From germline, CDR1 is SGHRS and CDR2 YFSETQ. This CDR3 spans 15 amino acids. Primers used in a second PCR of roughly 6 to 11 cycles were a sample-barcoded 5' primer and a J-beta primer mix. Unique molecular identifiers of 12 random nucleotides labeled each cDNA. TCRdb ran MiXCR on the 5' RACE reads and lists one entry per CDR3 protein. The sample has over a million distinct CDR3 sequences; roughly 60% are singletons. In the case of this clonotype: Its target is unknown.

The rearrangement uses TRBV5-1 and TRBJ2-1; 13 bases agree with TRBD2. Input material: blood. This receptor was taken from a man between 18 and 29 years old in good health. CDR3 sequence (DNA): TGCGCCAGCAGCACGGGACTAGCGGGACTCAATGAGCAGTTCTTC. Translation: CASSTGLAGLNEQFF.